The entry below describes one T cell receptor (beta chain). The record originates from a study of control samples from healthy donors and cancer patients. Generated by immunoSEQ multiplex PCR, the TCRdb table keeps only in-frame clones and is missing some. The sample holds around 170,000 clones, nearly 90% seen once. This CDR3 comprises 17 residues. Germline V gene sequence: CDR1 SGHRS, CDR2 YFSETQ. Trimming at V came to 5 bases and at J to 1 base, leaving 11 bases not matched to a gene. The chain recombines TRBV5-1 with TRBJ1-4, with TRBD1 matching 7 bases. Material: blood. This receptor was identified in a woman aged 45 to 65 in good health. The CDR3 protein is CASSRTGALGTNEKLFF. The CDR3 nucleotides read TGCGCCAGCAGTCGTACAGGGGCCCTCGGAACTAATGAAAAACTGTTTTTT.